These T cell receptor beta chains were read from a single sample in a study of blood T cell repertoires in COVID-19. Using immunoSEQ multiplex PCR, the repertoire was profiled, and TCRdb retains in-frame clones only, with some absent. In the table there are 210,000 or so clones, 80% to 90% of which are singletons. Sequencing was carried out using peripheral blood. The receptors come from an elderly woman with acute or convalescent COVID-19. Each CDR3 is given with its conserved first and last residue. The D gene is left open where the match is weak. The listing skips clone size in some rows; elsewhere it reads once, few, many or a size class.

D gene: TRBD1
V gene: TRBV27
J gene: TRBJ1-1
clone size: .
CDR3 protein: CASSTSGGVEAFF
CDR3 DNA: TGTGCCAGCAGTACGTCAGGGGGTGTTGAAGCTTTCTTT

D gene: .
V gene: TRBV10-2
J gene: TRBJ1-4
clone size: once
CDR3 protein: CASSPKDPGAYYLSNEKLFF
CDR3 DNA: TGCGCCAGCAGTCCGAAGGACCCGGGAGCGTACTACCTCTCTAATGAAAAACTGTTTTTT

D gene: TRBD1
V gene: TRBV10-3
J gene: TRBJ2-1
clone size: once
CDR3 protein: CAIRAGTGERYNEQFF
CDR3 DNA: TGTGCCATCAGAGCCGGGACAGGGGAAAGGTACAATGAGCAGTTCTTC

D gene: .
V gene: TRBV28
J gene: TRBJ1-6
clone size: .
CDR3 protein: CASSSIDSPLHF
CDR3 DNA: TGTGCCAGCAGTTCTATTGATTCACCCCTCCACTTT

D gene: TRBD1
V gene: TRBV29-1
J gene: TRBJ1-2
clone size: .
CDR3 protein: CSGGQGVGGYTF
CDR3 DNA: TGCAGCGGGGGACAGGGTGTAGGAGGCTACACCTTC

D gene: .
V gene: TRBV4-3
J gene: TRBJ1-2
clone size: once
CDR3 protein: CASSGRDTGTYGYTF
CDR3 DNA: TGCGCCAGCAGCGGCAGGGACACGGGAACCTATGGCTACACCTTC

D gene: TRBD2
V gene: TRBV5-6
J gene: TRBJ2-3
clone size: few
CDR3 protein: CASSLSGVLADTQYF
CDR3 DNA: TGTGCCAGCAGCTTGAGCGGGGTTCTGGCAGATACGCAGTATTTT

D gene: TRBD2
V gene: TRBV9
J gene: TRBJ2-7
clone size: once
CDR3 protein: CASSGAGGGTYEQYF
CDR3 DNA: TGTGCCAGCAGCGGGGCGGGGGGCGGCACCTACGAGCAGTACTTC

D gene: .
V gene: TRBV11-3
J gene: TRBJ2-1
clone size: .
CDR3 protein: CASSLVGSYNEQFF
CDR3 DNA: TGTGCCAGCAGCTTAGTTGGCAGCTACAATGAGCAGTTCTTC

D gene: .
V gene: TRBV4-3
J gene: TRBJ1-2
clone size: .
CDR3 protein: CASSQVRTDSNYGYTF
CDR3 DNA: TGCGCCAGCAGCCAAGTTAGGACAGATTCTAACTATGGCTACACCTTC

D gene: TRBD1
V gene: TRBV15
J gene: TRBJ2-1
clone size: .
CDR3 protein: CATSSVDRLYNEQFF
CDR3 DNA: TGTGCCACCAGCAGCGTGGACAGGCTATACAATGAGCAGTTCTTC

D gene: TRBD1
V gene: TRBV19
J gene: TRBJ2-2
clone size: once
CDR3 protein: CASSPRGTGRTGELFF
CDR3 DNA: TGTGCCAGTAGTCCCCGCGGGACAGGGCGCACCGGGGAGCTGTTTTTT

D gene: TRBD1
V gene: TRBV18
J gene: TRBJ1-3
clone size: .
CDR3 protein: CASSPLRDRVGNTIYF
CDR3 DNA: TGTGCCAGCTCACCCCTCCGGGACAGGGTTGGAAACACCATATATTTT

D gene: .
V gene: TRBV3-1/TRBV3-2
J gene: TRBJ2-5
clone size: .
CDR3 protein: CASSQVGAETQYF
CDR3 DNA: TGTGCCAGCAGCCAAGTTGGGGCAGAGACCCAGTACTTC

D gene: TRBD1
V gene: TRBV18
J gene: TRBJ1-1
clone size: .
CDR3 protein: CASSLGQGGTEAFF
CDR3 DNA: TGTGCCAGCTCACTAGGACAGGGGGGGACTGAAGCTTTCTTT

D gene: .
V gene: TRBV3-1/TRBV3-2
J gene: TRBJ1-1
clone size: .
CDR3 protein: CASSQYLGGTEAFF
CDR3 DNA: TGTGCCAGCAGCCAATACCTTGGGGGGACTGAAGCTTTCTTT

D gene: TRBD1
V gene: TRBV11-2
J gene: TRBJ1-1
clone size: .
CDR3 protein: CASSLTGGRTEAFF
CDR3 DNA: TGTGCCAGCAGCTTAACAGGGGGCAGGACTGAAGCTTTCTTT

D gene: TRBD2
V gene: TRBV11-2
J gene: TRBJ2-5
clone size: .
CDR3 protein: CASSPQRGGQETQYF
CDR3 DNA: TGTGCCAGCAGCCCCCAGCGGGGGGGCCAAGAGACCCAGTACTTC

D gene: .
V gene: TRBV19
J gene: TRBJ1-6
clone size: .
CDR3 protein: CASSIGGGANNSPLHF
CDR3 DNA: TGTGCCAGTAGTATAGGTGGGGGGGCCAATAATTCACCCCTCCACTTT

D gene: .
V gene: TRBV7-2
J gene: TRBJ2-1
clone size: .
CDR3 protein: CASSNSRGLGHNEQFF
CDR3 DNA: TGTGCCAGCAGCAACAGTAGGGGGTTGGGCCACAATGAGCAGTTCTTC

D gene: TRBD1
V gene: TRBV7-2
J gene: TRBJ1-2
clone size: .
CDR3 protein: CASSLERTGGYGYTF
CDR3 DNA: TGTGCCAGCAGCTTGGAACGGACAGGGGGATATGGCTACACCTTC

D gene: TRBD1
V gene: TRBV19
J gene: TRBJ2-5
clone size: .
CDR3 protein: CASEGGTGGFQETQYF
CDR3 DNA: TGTGCCAGTGAAGGGGGAACAGGGGGATTCCAAGAGACCCAGTACTTC

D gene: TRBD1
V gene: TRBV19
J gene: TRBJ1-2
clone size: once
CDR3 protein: CASSITGGDGYTF
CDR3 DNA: TGTGCCAGTAGTATCACAGGGGGCGATGGCTACACCTTC

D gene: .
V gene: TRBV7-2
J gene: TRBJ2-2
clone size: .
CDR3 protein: CASSIGRATNTGELFF
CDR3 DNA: TGTGCCAGCAGCATCGGCAGGGCCACGAACACCGGGGAGCTGTTTTTT

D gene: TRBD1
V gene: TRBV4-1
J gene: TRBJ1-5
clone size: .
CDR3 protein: CASSRGGTDNQPQHF
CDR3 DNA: TGCGCCAGCAGCCGAGGTGGGACAGACAATCAGCCCCAGCATTTT

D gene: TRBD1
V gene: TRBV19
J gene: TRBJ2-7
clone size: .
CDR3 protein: CASSRGTGDSYEQYF
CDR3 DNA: TGTGCCAGTAGTAGGGGGACAGGGGACTCCTACGAGCAGTACTTC

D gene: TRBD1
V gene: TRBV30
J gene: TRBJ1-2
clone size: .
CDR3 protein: CAWSINPGGEGYGYTF
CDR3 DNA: TGTGCCTGGAGTATAAACCCAGGGGGAGAGGGCTATGGCTACACCTTC

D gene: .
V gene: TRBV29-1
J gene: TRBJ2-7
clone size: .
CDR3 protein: CSVELYGYEQYF
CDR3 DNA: TGCAGCGTTGAGCTGTACGGCTACGAGCAGTACTTC

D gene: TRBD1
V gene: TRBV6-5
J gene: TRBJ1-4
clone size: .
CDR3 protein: CASSYSTGGYEKLFF
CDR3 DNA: TGTGCCAGCAGTTACTCGACAGGGGGGTATGAAAAACTGTTTTTT

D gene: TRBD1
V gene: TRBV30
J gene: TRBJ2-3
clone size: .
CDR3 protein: CAWSKGALTQTDTQYF
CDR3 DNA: TGTGCCTGGAGTAAGGGGGCCCTGACCCAAACAGATACGCAGTATTTT

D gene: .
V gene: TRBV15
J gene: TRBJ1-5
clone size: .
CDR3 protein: CATSGGDFDKAQHF
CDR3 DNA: TGTGCCACCAGCGGAGGGGACTTCGACAAGGCCCAGCATTTT

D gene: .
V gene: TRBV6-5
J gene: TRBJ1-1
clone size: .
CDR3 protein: CASYRAGMNTEAFF
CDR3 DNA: TGTGCCAGCTACCGTGCAGGAATGAACACTGAAGCTTTCTTT

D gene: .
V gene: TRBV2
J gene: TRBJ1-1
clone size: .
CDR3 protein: CASSEAPPPAGGTEAFF
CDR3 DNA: TGTGCCAGCAGTGAAGCCCCCCCGCCGGCAGGTGGCACTGAAGCTTTCTTT

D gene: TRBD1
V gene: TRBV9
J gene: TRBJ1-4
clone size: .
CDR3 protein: CASSVGATGSEKLFF
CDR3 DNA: TGTGCCAGCAGCGTGGGGGCGACAGGGAGCGAAAAACTGTTTTTT

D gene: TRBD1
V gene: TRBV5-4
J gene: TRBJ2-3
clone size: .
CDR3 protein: CASSWGDRVSTDTQYF
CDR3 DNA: TGTGCCAGCAGCTGGGGGGACAGGGTTAGCACAGATACGCAGTATTTT

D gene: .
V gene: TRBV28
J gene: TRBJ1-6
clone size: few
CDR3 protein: CASSWTGTVYNSPLHF
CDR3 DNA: TGTGCCAGCAGTTGGACCGGGACTGTTTATAATTCACCCCTCCACTTT

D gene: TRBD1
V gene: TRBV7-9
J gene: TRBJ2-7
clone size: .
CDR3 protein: CASSPARDSSYEQYF
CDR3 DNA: TGTGCCAGCAGCCCCGCTCGGGACAGCTCCTACGAGCAGTACTTC

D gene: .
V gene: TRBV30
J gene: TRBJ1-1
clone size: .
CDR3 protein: CAWSSPPGATEAFF
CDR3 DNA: TGTGCCTGGAGTAGCCCTCCTGGGGCCACTGAAGCTTTCTTT

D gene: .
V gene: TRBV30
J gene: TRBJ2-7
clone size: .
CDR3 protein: CAWSVIRVGLDEQYF
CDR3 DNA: TGTGCCTGGAGTGTCATAAGGGTAGGACTGGACGAGCAGTACTTC

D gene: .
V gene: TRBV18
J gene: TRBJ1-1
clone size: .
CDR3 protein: CASSPLGHTEAFF
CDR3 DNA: TGTGCCAGCTCACCCCTAGGTCACACTGAAGCTTTCTTT

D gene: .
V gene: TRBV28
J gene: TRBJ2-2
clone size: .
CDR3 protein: CASNLLGTGELFF
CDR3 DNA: TGTGCCAGCAACCTCCTAGGAACGGGGGAGCTGTTTTTT

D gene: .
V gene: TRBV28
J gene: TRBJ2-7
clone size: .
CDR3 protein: CASSPVSRVSYEQYF
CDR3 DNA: TGTGCCAGCAGCCCCGTAAGCAGGGTGTCCTACGAGCAGTACTTC

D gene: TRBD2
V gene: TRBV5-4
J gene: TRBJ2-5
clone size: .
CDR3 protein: CASSATLAGVWETQYF
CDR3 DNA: TGTGCCAGCAGCGCAACACTAGCGGGAGTTTGGGAGACCCAGTACTTC

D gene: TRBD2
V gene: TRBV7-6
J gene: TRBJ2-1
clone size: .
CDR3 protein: CASRPIRTSGRGNEQFF
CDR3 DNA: TGTGCCAGCAGACCTATTAGGACTAGCGGGAGAGGCAATGAGCAGTTCTTC

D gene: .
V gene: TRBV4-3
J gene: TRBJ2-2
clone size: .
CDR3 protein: CASSQDLSRVSGELFF
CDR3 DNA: TGCGCCAGCAGCCAAGATTTGTCCCGGGTCTCCGGGGAGCTGTTTTTT

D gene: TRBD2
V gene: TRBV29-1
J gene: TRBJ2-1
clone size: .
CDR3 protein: CSVAGTSGTSSYNEQFF
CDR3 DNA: TGCAGCGTCGCCGGGACTAGCGGAACCAGCTCCTACAATGAGCAGTTCTTC

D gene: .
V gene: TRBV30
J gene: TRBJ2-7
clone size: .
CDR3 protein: CAWSAPRRGSYEQYF
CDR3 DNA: TGTGCCTGGAGTGCTCCCCGAAGGGGGTCCTACGAGCAGTACTTC

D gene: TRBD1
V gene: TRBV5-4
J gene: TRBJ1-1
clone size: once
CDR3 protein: CASSLRLTGGTEAFF
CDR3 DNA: TGTGCCAGCAGCTTGCGTCTTACAGGGGGCACTGAAGCTTTCTTT

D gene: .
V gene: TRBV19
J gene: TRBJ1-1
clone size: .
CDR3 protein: CASSPGGRFPKMNTEAFF
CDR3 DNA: TGTGCCAGTAGTCCGGGGGGGAGGTTCCCTAAAATGAACACTGAAGCTTTCTTT

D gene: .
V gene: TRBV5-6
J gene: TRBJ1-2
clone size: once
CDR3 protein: CASSRDNINYGYTF
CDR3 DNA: TGTGCCAGCAGTCGGGACAACATTAACTATGGCTACACCTTC

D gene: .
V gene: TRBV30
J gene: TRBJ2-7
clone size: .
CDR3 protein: CAWSVGHYEQYF
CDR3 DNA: TGTGCCTGGAGTGTCGGACACTACGAGCAGTACTTC

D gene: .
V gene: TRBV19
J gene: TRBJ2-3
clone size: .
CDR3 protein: CATQTMGLGTDTQYF
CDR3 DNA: TGTGCCACCCAGACTATGGGCCTGGGCACAGATACGCAGTATTTT

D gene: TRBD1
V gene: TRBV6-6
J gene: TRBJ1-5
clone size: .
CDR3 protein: CASREYRGPSNQPQHF
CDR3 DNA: TGTGCCAGCAGGGAATACAGGGGACCTAGCAATCAGCCCCAGCATTTT

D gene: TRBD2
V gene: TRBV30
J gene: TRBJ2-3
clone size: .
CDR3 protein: CAWGPGLADTQYF
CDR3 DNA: TGTGCCTGGGGGCCAGGACTAGCAGATACGCAGTATTTT

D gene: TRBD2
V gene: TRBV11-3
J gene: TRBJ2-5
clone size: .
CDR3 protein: CASSFTSGTQETQYF
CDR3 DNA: TGTGCCAGCAGCTTTACTAGCGGGACCCAAGAGACCCAGTACTTC

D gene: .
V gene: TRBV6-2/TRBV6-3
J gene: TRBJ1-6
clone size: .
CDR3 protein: CASSYSDRTVSPLHF
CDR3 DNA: TGTGCCAGCAGTTACTCCGACAGGACCGTTTCACCCCTCCACTTT

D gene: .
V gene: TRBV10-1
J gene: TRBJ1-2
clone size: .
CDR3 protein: CASSLNRNSGYTF
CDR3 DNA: TGCGCCAGCAGTCTTAACAGAAACTCCGGCTACACCTTC

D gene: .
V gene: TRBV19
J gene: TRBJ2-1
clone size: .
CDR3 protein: CASSQPGGSYNEQFF
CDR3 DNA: TGTGCCAGTAGCCAACCCGGAGGCTCCTACAATGAGCAGTTCTTC

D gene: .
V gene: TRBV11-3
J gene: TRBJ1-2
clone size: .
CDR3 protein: CASSLDAGYGYTF
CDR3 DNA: TGTGCCAGCAGCTTAGATGCAGGCTATGGCTACACCTTC